This T cell receptor beta chain was identified during a study of cytomegalovirus exposure and HLA in healthy donors. The study's findings and limits: Some TCR beta chains (around 180 of them) were listed as cytomegalovirus-associated.

About this clone itself: Antigen: not known.

Looked up from germline, CDR1 is SGHDT and CDR2 is YYEEEE. The germline V and J ends were trimmed by 3 bases and 4 bases, with 14 bases remaining between them. There are 15 residues in the CDR3. PCR amplification relied on 60 Vbeta primers (plus 13 Jbeta primers). Profiling relied on immunoSEQ multiplex PCR, and the TCRdb table lists in-frame clones only, not all of them. The table has around 110,000 clones, roughly three fifths seen once. The sample consisted of PBMCs. The chain employs TRBV5-6 and TRBJ1-5; TRBD1 is a possible D gene (6 bases). This clonotype originated in a woman in her 40s in good health and CMV-seropositive. The CDR3, as DNA: TGTGCCAGCAGCTCAGACAGGCGTCGGAATCAGCCCCAGCATTTT. It yields the protein CASSSDRRRNQPQHF.